This passage covers 28 T cell receptor beta chains from one sample sequenced in a study of long-term antiretroviral therapy in people with HIV. Version v3.0 of the immunoSEQ assay ran at survey level. The assay was immunoSEQ multiplex PCR, and TCRdb's table has in-frame clones only and misses some. The data contain some 22,000 clones, around four fifths of them singletons. The sample in question was unsorted PBMCs, obtained roughly 4 years after starting antiretroviral therapy. These receptors came from a man between 18 and 29 years old with HIV.

The V call is TRBV7-8, the J call TRBJ1-3, with TRBD1 identical over 9 bases. The junction had 1 base not matched to a gene; V was cut back by 4 bases and J by 0 bases. CDR1 SGHVS and CDR2 FQNEAQ come from the germline V gene. This CDR3 contains 15 residues. CDR3 protein: CASSWDRDSGNTIYF. CDR3 sequence (DNA): TGTGCCAGCAGCTGGGACAGGGACTCTGGAAACACCATATATTTT.

The chain couples TRBV6-5 to TRBJ2-5, with 8 bases that match TRBD1. This CDR3 spans 15 amino acids. The J segment lost 4 bases and the V segment lost 4 bases, leaving 8 bases of the junction unmatched. Germline assignment: CDR1 MNHEY and CDR2 SVGAGI. This CDR3 is CASSSRGRVGETQYF. CDR3 DNA: TGTGCCAGCAGTTCCAGGGGGCGAGTTGGAGAGACCCAGTACTTC.

This clone was detected only once. The CDR3 reads CASSLGGERETQYF. In DNA, the CDR3 is TGTGCCAGCAGCCTGGGGGGGGAGCGAGAGACCCAGTACTTC. J is TRBJ2-5 and V is TRBV11-3; 7 bases agree with TRBD2. The germline CDR1 and CDR2 sequences are SGHNT and YENEEA. CDR3 length: 14 residues. V lost 5 bases, J lost 4 bases, and 7 bases stayed unmatched.

This chain joins TRBV11-2 and TRBJ1-1; maybe TRBD1 (5 bases). V gave up 2 bases and J gave up 0 bases, with 10 bases separating them. Germline V lookup: CDR1 SGHAT, CDR2 FQNNGV. The CDR3 contains 15 residues. The CDR3 DNA sequence: TGTGCCAGCAGCTTAATCCCGGGGGTGAACACTGAAGCTTTCTTT. Encoded protein: CASSLIPGVNTEAFF.

This clone is a singleton in its sample. The chain joins TRBV5-8 to TRBJ1-4; D gene uncertain. V was shortened by 3 bases and J by 8 bases, with 17 bases between the two germline ends. CDR3 length: 15 amino acids. Germline CDR1 SGHTS, CDR2 YDEGEE. For the CDR3, the DNA is TGTGCCAGCAGCTCCTGGGTTTCTTCGGGGGAAAAACTGTTTTTT. Encoded protein: CASSSWVSSGEKLFF.

The chain links TRBV7-9 to TRBJ2-3; 8 bases align to TRBD2. The trim removed 3 bases at V and 0 bases at J, leaving 2 bases unmatched. The CDR3 totals 15 residues. Germline V gene sequence: CDR1 SEHNR, CDR2 FQNEAQ (reference sequence). DNA for the CDR3: TGTGCCAGCAGCTTTAGCGGGGAGAGCACAGATACGCAGTATTTT. Translated: CASSFSGESTDTQYF.

The chain has TRBV9 and TRBJ1-4; D is unresolved. There are 14 residues in the CDR3. The V gene's germline CDR1 is SGDLS and CDR2 YYNGEE. The ends were cut back, 4 bases at V and 3 bases at J, with 10 bases in the middle. Written as DNA, the CDR3 is TGTGCCAGCAGCCGGGATTGGGCTAATGAAAAACTGTTTTTT. This sequence encodes CASSRDWANEKLFF.

This sequence joins TRBV6-1 and TRBJ1-4, with D possibly TRBD1 on 5 matching bases. Germline assignment: CDR1 MNHNS and CDR2 SASEGT. CDR3 length: 15 residues. The V end was cut by 5 bases, the J end by 4 bases, with 14 bases between. The CDR3 protein is CASSPMWGNNEKLFF. The DNA of the CDR3 is TGTGCCAGCAGTCCCATGTGGGGGAATAATGAAAAACTGTTTTTT.

The genes are TRBV5-1 and TRBJ2-1; D possibly corresponds to TRBD1 (6 bases). Germline loops: CDR1 SGHRS, CDR2 YFSETQ. Between the trimmed V and J ends, which lost 0 bases and 7 bases, there was a span of 14 bases. The CDR3 length is 15 residues. The DNA of the CDR3 is TGCGCCAGCAGCTTGGCATGGGGGCCGCAAAATGAGCAGTTCTTC. Translation: CASSLAWGPQNEQFF.

The rearrangement uses TRBV10-1 and TRBJ1-2, with no clear D. V was trimmed by 8 bases and J by 3 bases, leaving 10 bases between them. The CDR3 runs 12 residues. Germline assignment: CDR1 WNHNN and CDR2 SYGVQD (reference sequence). The CDR3 DNA reads TGCGCCAGCTCGGACGGTGACTATGGCTACACCTTC. Residues: CASSDGDYGYTF.

Written as DNA, the CDR3 is TGTGCCAGCAGTTACAGTCGCCTCTCTGGAAACACCATATATTTT. It specifies CASSYSRLSGNTIYF. The rearrangement joins TRBV6-5 to TRBJ1-3, with D unresolved. Germline V gene sequence: CDR1 MNHEY, CDR2 SVGAGI. Trimming pared 2 bases from V and 0 bases from J, leaving 8 bases between. This CDR3 contains 15 residues.

The chain links TRBV7-8 to TRBJ1-6, with D perhaps TRBD1 (6 bases). V lost 4 bases, J lost 9 bases, and 19 bases lay in between. From germline, CDR1 is SGHVS and CDR2 FQNEAQ. CDR3 size: 16 residues. The CDR3 coding sequence is TGTGCCAGCAGCTCGCGGAACAGGGACGGCGGTTCACCCCTCCACTTT. Its translation is CASSSRNRDGGSPLHF.

The V gene is TRBV29-1, the J gene TRBJ2-7; TRBD1 might be the D (6 bases). The V end lost 1 base, the J end lost 7 bases, and 23 bases lay between the germline ends. The germline CDR1 and CDR2 sequences are SQVTM and ANQGSEA. CDR3 size: 16 residues. CDR3 sequence reads: CSVEGATSGHGQEQYF. For the CDR3, the DNA is TGCAGCGTTGAAGGGGCCACTTCGGGACATGGGCAAGAGCAGTACTTC.

This chain uses TRBV11-2 with TRBJ2-1, with 7 positions matching TRBD2. V gave up 5 bases and J gave up 2 bases; unmatched junction bases: 0. The germline V gene encodes CDR1 SGHAT and CDR2 FQNNGV. This CDR3 is 13 amino acids long. CDR3 sequence: CASSGRAYNEQFF. The DNA of the CDR3 is TGTGCCAGCAGCGGGAGGGCCTACAATGAGCAGTTCTTC.

V usage is TRBV7-9 and J usage is TRBJ1-2; D is ambiguous. The V end was cut by 3 bases, the J end by 7 bases, with 15 bases between. Germline V CDR1 and CDR2: SEHNR, FQNEAQ (reference sequence). The CDR3 covers 14 residues. The CDR3 sequence is CASSFSMNSRGYTF. The CDR3 DNA reads TGTGCCAGCAGCTTCTCGATGAATTCACGTGGCTACACCTTC.

The gene calls are TRBV10-3 and TRBJ1-1; tentative D call: TRBD1 (6 bases). The V and J ends lost 4 bases and 3 bases respectively, with 12 bases between them. Germline CDR1 and CDR2: ENHRY and SYGVKD. The CDR3 totals 14 residues. This CDR3 is CAISGGGGYTEAFF. DNA for the CDR3: TGTGCCATCAGTGGGGGAGGGGGTTACACTGAAGCTTTCTTT.

J is TRBJ1-1 and V is TRBV27, with 7 bases identical to TRBD1. V lost 5 bases and J lost 4; bases outside the gene matches: 10. This CDR3 has 15 amino acids. CDR1 is MNHEY, CDR2 SMNVEV, per germline (reference sequence). For the CDR3, the DNA is TGTGCCAGCAGTATCGACAGGGAGGGGTGCACTGAAGCTTTCTTT. Amino acid sequence: CASSIDREGCTEAFF.

The chain recombines TRBV5-8 with TRBJ2-7, with 9 bases matching TRBD1. The germline V gene encodes CDR1 SGHTS and CDR2 YDEGEE. The CDR3 contains 15 residues. V lost 0 bases and J lost 5; bases outside the gene matches: 6. CDR3 nucleotides: TGTGCCAGCAGCTTGGAGGGACAGGGAATTGACGAGCAGTACTTC. Its protein product is CASSLEGQGIDEQYF.

This clone came up a few times. This sequence joins TRBV7-3 and TRBJ1-5; D is unclear. Germline CDR1 reads SGHTA; CDR2 reads FQGTGA. The CDR3 is made up of 12 amino acids. The V gene lost 5 bases and the J gene lost 8 bases, with 10 bases spanning the gap. The DNA of the CDR3 is TGTGCCAGCAGCCTGAGGGAGAAGCCCCAGCATTTT. It specifies CASSLREKPQHF. Drawing the rest from reference TRBV7-3 and TRBJ1-5, the complete variable domain is GAGVSQTPSNKVTEKGKYVELRCDPISGHTALYWYRQSLGQGPEFLIYFQGTGAADDSGLPNDRFFAVRPEGSVSTLKIQRTERGDSAVYLCASSLREKPQHFGDGTRLSIL.

The V and J genes are TRBV5-1 and TRBJ2-5; D unclear. Trimming left V 4 bases short and J 5 bases short, with 15 bases between. In germline, CDR1 is SGHRS, CDR2 YFSETQ. This CDR3 is 14 amino acids long. The CDR3 DNA sequence: TGCGCCAGCAGCCCCCCTCGACATGCGGAGACCCAGTACTTC. This codes for CASSPPRHAETQYF. Drawing the rest from reference TRBV5-1 and TRBJ2-5, the complete variable domain is KAGVTQTPRYLIKTRGQQVTLSCSPISGHRSVSWYQQTPGQGLQFLFEYFSETQRNKGNFPGRFSGRQFSNSRSEMNVSTLELGDSALYLCASSPPRHAETQYFGPGTRLLVL.

This chain connects TRBV5-1 to TRBJ1-3; D unclear. CDR3 length: 16 residues. Between the trimmed V and J ends, which lost 0 bases and 0 bases, there was a span of 10 bases. Germline V CDR1 and CDR2: SGHRS, YFSETQ. As DNA, the CDR3 is TGCGCCAGCAGCTTGGGGGGTACGAGCTCTGGAAACACCATATATTTT. It yields the protein CASSLGGTSSGNTIYF. The full variable domain, rest sourced from reference TRBV5-1 and TRBJ1-3, is KAGVTQTPRYLIKTRGQQVTLSCSPISGHRSVSWYQQTPGQGLQFLFEYFSETQRNKGNFPGRFSGRQFSNSRSEMNVSTLELGDSALYLCASSLGGTSSGNTIYFGEGSWLTVV.

V and J are TRBV9 and TRBJ2-3; TRBD2 might be the D (5 bases). V lost 2 bases and J lost 5, with 12 bases in between. CDR3 length: 14 amino acids. Germline CDR1 is SGDLS and CDR2 is YYNGEE. The CDR3 loop reads CASSVSGKLDTQYF. The CDR3 nucleotides read TGTGCCAGCAGCGTTTCCGGGAAGCTAGATACGCAGTATTTT. Complete variable domain (other parts from reference TRBV9 and TRBJ2-3): DSGVTQTPKHLITATGQRVTLRCSPRSGDLSVYWYQQSLDQGLQFLIQYYNGEERAKGNILERFSAQQFPDLHSELNLSSLELGDSALYFCASSVSGKLDTQYFGPGTRLTVL.

The chain combines TRBV7-8 with TRBJ1-5; tentative D call: TRBD1 (6 bases). The CDR3 loop spans 17 amino acids. Germline CDR1 is SGHVS and CDR2 is FQNEAQ. The V end lost 7 bases, the J end lost 0 bases, and 19 bases lay between the germline ends. The CDR3 here is CASNTGYGDDSNQPQHF. The CDR3 coding sequence is TGTGCCAGCAACACAGGGTACGGGGATGATAGCAATCAGCCCCAGCATTTT.

The V and J genes are TRBV4-1 and TRBJ1-4; the D gene is possibly TRBD1 (5 bases). There are 21 residues in the CDR3. The V and J ends lost 0 bases and 5 bases respectively, with 28 bases between them. Germline lookup yields CDR1 MGHRA and CDR2 YSYEKL. The CDR3 spells CASSQEYRGRGQGKRNEKLFF. The CDR3 nucleotides are TGCGCCAGCAGCCAAGAGTATCGGGGAAGGGGCCAGGGTAAGAGGAATGAAAAACTGTTTTTT.

This clone was counted between two and nine times. V and J are TRBV5-4 and TRBJ1-6; D unresolved. V was pared by 4 bases and J by 9 bases, with 8 bases between. The CDR3 has 12 amino acids. Germline V gene sequence: CDR1 SGHNT, CDR2 YYREEE (reference sequence). The CDR3 is CASSPVGSPLHF. The CDR3, as DNA: TGTGCCAGCAGCCCCGTAGGTTCACCCCTCCACTTT.

The chain uses TRBV10-2 and TRBJ1-2; D is uncertain. The CDR3 spans 13 residues. Trimming pared 2 bases from V and 0 bases from J, leaving 4 bases between. Germline loops: CDR1 WSHSY, CDR2 SAAADI. The CDR3 loop is CASSEGSNYGYTF. In nucleotides, the CDR3 is TGCGCCAGCAGTGAGGGGTCTAACTATGGCTACACCTTC.

The table lists this clone with a few counts. The J gene is TRBJ1-2, the V gene TRBV2; D gene uncertain. V dropped 3 bases and J dropped 4 bases, with 6 bases sitting between them. Germline V gene data show CDR1 as SNHLY and CDR2 as FYNNEI. There are 12 residues in the CDR3. The CDR3, as DNA: TGTGCCAGCAGTGAGGATAGCTATGGCTACACCTTC. This encodes CASSEDSYGYTF.

The rearrangement links TRBV5-4 to TRBJ2-7; D may be TRBD2 (6 bases). The CDR3 consists of 15 residues. The V end was cut by 2 bases, the J end by 6 bases, with 18 bases between. Germline lookup yields CDR1 SGHNT and CDR2 YYREEE (reference sequence). Here the CDR3 reads CASSLGDLEGTEQYF. The CDR3 DNA reads TGTGCCAGCAGCTTAGGGGATCTGGAGGGAACCGAGCAGTACTTC.